The 30 T cell receptor beta chains listed next were all sequenced from one sample in a study of shared clonotypes between healthy human individuals. Here immunoSEQ multiplex PCR was the method, and the copy in TCRdb shows in-frame clones only, minus some. The sample consists of about 2.4 million clones, about 92% of them appearing once. The sample was naive CD4+ T cells sorted from blood. The subset here: CD45RA+ positively selected. The receptors shown here come from a man aged 18 to 29 in good health.

The count of this clone is one. This rearrangement joins TRBV7-6 to TRBJ1-3; 8 bases match TRBD1. The CDR3 has 16 residues. Germline-derived CDR1 and CDR2 are SGHVS and FNYEAQ. Trimming at V came to 0 bases and at J to 0 bases, leaving 1 base not matched to a gene. The CDR3 region is CASSLATGGSGNTIYF. For the CDR3, the DNA is TGTGCCAGCAGCTTAGCAACAGGGGGCTCTGGAAACACCATATATTTT.

This chain uses TRBV18 with TRBJ2-5; a possible D gene is TRBD1 (6 bases). Germline CDR1 and CDR2: KGHSH and LQKENI. Trimming removed 2 bases from V and 5 bases from J, with 12 bases in between. This CDR3 is built from 14 residues. CDR3 DNA sequence: TGTGCCAGCTCACCAACAGGGCAGGGGGAGACCCAGTACTTC. Residues: CASSPTGQGETQYF.

The gene calls are TRBV4-1 and TRBJ1-2; 7 bases are a match to TRBD1. The germline gives CDR1 MGHRA, CDR2 YSYEKL. CDR3 length equals 17 residues. V shed 3 bases, J shed 1 base, and the junction held 11 bases outside the gene matches. CDR3 loop: CASSHDRAWGVNYGYTF. In DNA form, the CDR3 reads TGCGCCAGCAGCCACGACAGGGCGTGGGGGGTTAACTATGGCTACACCTTC.

The rearrangement links TRBV16 to TRBJ2-5; D unclear. Germline V gene lookup returns CDR1 KGHSY and CDR2 FQNENV. The V end lost 0 bases, the J end lost 7 bases, and 9 bases lay between the germline ends. This CDR3 spans 13 amino acids. The CDR3 DNA follows: TGTGCCAGCAGCCAATCAGAAGGCGGGACCCAGTACTTC. This codes for CASSQSEGGTQYF. Using reference TRBV16 and TRBJ2-5 for the parts outside the CDR3, the full variable domain is GEEVAQTPKHLVRGEGQKAKLYCAPIKGHSYVFWYQQVLKNEFKFLISFQNENVFDETGMPKERFSAKCLPNSPCSLEIQATKLEDSAVYFCASSQSEGGTQYFGPGTRLLVL.

The chain joins TRBV6-1 to TRBJ1-4; TRBD1 aligns across 9 bases. The germline CDR1 and CDR2 sequences are MNHNS and SASEGT. This CDR3 has 19 amino acids. J lost 2 bases, V lost 2 bases, and 12 bases had no gene match. CDR3 sequence reads: CASSEITGGGPRTNEKLFF. CDR3 bases: TGTGCCAGCAGTGAAATAACAGGGGGCGGACCAAGGACTAATGAAAAACTGTTTTTT.

To note about this clone: In the same sample, other DNA sequences code for this CDR3. The chain combines TRBV18 with TRBJ2-7; 7 nucleotides agree with TRBD1. V was clipped by 2 bases and J by 0 bases; unmatched bases: 4. The germline V gene has CDR1 KGHSH and CDR2 LQKENI. The CDR3 has 15 amino acids. The CDR3 DNA reads TGTGCCAGCTCACCATCGAGGGACAGCTCCTACGAGCAGTACTTC. It encodes CASSPSRDSSYEQYF.

V and J are TRBV4-1 and TRBJ2-7; D gene uncertain. The V end was cut by 6 bases, the J end by 4 bases, with 13 bases between. The CDR3 covers 13 residues. Germline CDR1 is MGHRA and CDR2 is YSYEKL. CDR3: CASSGIPIYEQYF. CDR3 bases: TGCGCCAGCAGTGGGATTCCCATTTACGAGCAGTACTTC.

The V and J genes are TRBV7-9 and TRBJ2-1; no clear D. The CDR3 runs to 15 residues. V was clipped by 11 bases and J by 3 bases, with 20 bases between them. Germline V gives CDR1 SEHNR, CDR2 FQNEAQ (reference sequence). The CDR3 loop reads CAQQGVEVFYNEQFF. As DNA, the CDR3 is TGTGCCCAGCAAGGAGTAGAAGTCTTCTACAATGAGCAGTTCTTC.

The rearrangement joins TRBV4-3 to TRBJ1-6, with D perhaps TRBD1 (5 bases). Trimming pared 0 bases from V and 0 bases from J, leaving 15 bases between. Germline V gives CDR1 LGHNA, CDR2 YSLEER. This CDR3 has 19 residues. The CDR3 DNA reads as TGCGCCAGCAGCCAAGATCTGGATCAGGGAGCCTCCTATAATTCACCCCTCCACTTT. Its translation: CASSQDLDQGASYNSPLHF.

The V gene is TRBV7-2, the J gene TRBJ2-7; TRBD1 matches 8 bases. Germline values: CDR1 SGHTA, CDR2 FQGNSA. The junction had 9 bases not matched to a gene; V was cut back by 3 bases and J by 2 bases. The length of the CDR3 is 16 residues. CDR3 DNA sequence: TGTGCCAGCAGCTTCGGACAGGGCGGCCACCCCTACGAGCAGTACTTC. Protein sequence: CASSFGQGGHPYEQYF.

J is TRBJ1-1 and V is TRBV5-1, with 7 nucleotides matching TRBD1. Trimming cost V 0 bases and J 0 bases; bases outside gene matches: 2. The CDR3 extends over 15 amino acids. CDR1 SGHRS and CDR2 YFSETQ come from the germline V gene. The CDR3 DNA follows: TGCGCCAGCAGCTTGGGGGACAGCATGAACACTGAAGCTTTCTTT. It yields the protein CASSLGDSMNTEAFF.

V is TRBV5-6 and J is TRBJ1-2, with D hard to call. The CDR3 spans 14 residues. V was shortened by 0 bases and J by 0 bases, with 6 bases between the two germline ends. Germline V lookup: CDR1 SGHDT, CDR2 YYEEEE. CDR3 in DNA: TGTGCCAGCAGCTTGGCCCCGGCTAACTATGGCTACACCTTC. Protein product: CASSLAPANYGYTF. Based on the CDR3 plus reference TRBV5-6 and TRBJ1-2, the full variable domain is DAGVTQSPTHLIKTRGQQVTLRCSPKSGHDTVSWYQQALGQGPQFIFQYYEEEERQRGNFPDRFSGHQFPNYSSELNVNALLLGDSALYLCASSLAPANYGYTFGSGTRLTVV.

This clone occurred a few times. The V call is TRBV6-1, the J call TRBJ2-7, with 8 bases matching TRBD1. In germline, CDR1 is MNHNS, CDR2 SASEGT. This CDR3 is built from 13 residues. V dropped 5 bases and J dropped 2; count of bases not matched to a gene: 2. The CDR3 protein is CASSMDRAYEQYF. In DNA form, the CDR3 reads TGTGCCAGCAGTATGGACAGGGCCTACGAGCAGTACTTC.

This rearrangement joins TRBV30 to TRBJ2-1; 8 bases fit TRBD1. After removal of 0 bases from V and 7 bases from J, the junction contained 8 bases not matched to a gene. There are 15 residues in the CDR3. Germline CDR1 GTSNPN, CDR2 SVGIG (reference sequence). The CDR3 nucleotides read TGTGCCTGGAGTGTTCGACAGGGGCTGCGTAATGAGCAGTTCTTC. It yields the protein CAWSVRQGLRNEQFF.

This clone was detected only once. The rearrangement joins TRBV9 to TRBJ2-3; D may correspond to TRBD1 or TRBD2 (6 bases each). This CDR3 has 17 residues. Germline V lookup: CDR1 SGDLS, CDR2 YYNGEE. Trimming cost V 4 bases and J 2 bases, with 20 bases left between them. CDR3 nucleotide sequence: TGTGCCAGCAGCCGCGGGACACCCAGAAGCCTCACAGATACGCAGTATTTT. Translated: CASSRGTPRSLTDTQYF.

The chain joins TRBV5-1 to TRBJ2-1; the D gene is possibly TRBD2 (7 bases). This CDR3 is built from 16 residues. Per germline, CDR1 SGHRS and CDR2 YFSETQ. The V gene lost 2 bases and the J gene lost 2 bases, with 14 bases spanning the gap. This chain's CDR3 is CASSFSEGGTYNEQFF. DNA for the CDR3: TGCGCCAGCAGCTTTAGTGAGGGGGGGACCTACAATGAGCAGTTCTTC.

The gene calls are TRBV5-6 and TRBJ1-1; D gene unclear. There are 15 residues in the CDR3. CDR1 and CDR2 (germline): SGHDT, YYEEEE. V lost 4 bases and J lost 4, with 17 bases in between. The CDR3 bases are TGTGCCAGCAGCCCGAACGGTAGGGATTCCACTGAAGCTTTCTTT. It encodes CASSPNGRDSTEAFF.

The DNA of the CDR3 is TGTGCCAGCAGTTATCGGCTAGCGGGGGCCGAGCAGTACTTC. Its protein product is CASSYRLAGAEQYF. J is TRBJ2-7 and V is TRBV6-5; 10 bases align to TRBD2. The CDR3 totals 14 residues. Germline lookup yields CDR1 MNHEY and CDR2 SVGAGI. The V and J ends lost 3 bases and 6 bases, in that order; junction bases with no gene match: 5.

The CDR3 reads CASSPRTGVTGELFF. The CDR3 DNA reads TGTGCCAGCAGCCCTCGGACAGGGGTTACCGGGGAGCTGTTTTTT. The rearrangement uses TRBV9 and TRBJ2-2; 9 bases line up with TRBD1. After removal of 4 bases from V and 5 bases from J, the junction contained 6 bases not matched to a gene. The CDR3 has 15 residues. CDR1 is SGDLS and CDR2 is YYNGEE in the germline V gene.

The rearrangement joins TRBV30 to TRBJ2-7, with 9 bases that match TRBD1. V was pared by 5 bases and J by 4 bases, with 15 bases of the junction left unmatched. The CDR3 is 16 residues long. CDR1 is GTSNPN and CDR2 is SVGIG in the germline V gene (reference sequence). The CDR3, as DNA: TGTGCCTGGTCCTACCCGGCCGGGACAGGGAATTACGAGCAGTACTTC. It encodes CAWSYPAGTGNYEQYF.

The chain is built from TRBV4-3 and TRBJ2-2; D may be TRBD1 (5 bases). The germline gives CDR1 LGHNA, CDR2 YSLEER. The germline V and J ends were trimmed by 0 bases and 5 bases, with 13 bases remaining between them. The CDR3 has 16 amino acids. The CDR3 protein is CASSQDRGAVTGELFF. CDR3 in DNA: TGCGCCAGCAGCCAAGATAGGGGCGCGGTTACCGGGGAGCTGTTTTTT.

This clone was counted a few times. This chain uses TRBV29-1 with TRBJ1-1; 7 nucleotides align to TRBD1. This CDR3 contains 12 residues. Germline trimming cut 6 bases from V and 5 bases from J; bases unmatched to any gene: 6. CDR1 is SQVTM and CDR2 is ANQGSEA in the germline V gene. The CDR3 region is CSVTQGRTEAFF. The CDR3 DNA follows: TGCAGCGTCACACAGGGGCGAACTGAAGCTTTCTTT.

This rearrangement joins TRBV6-5 to TRBJ1-6; no clear D gene. This CDR3 contains 15 residues. CDR1 and CDR2 from the germline V gene are MNHEY and SVGAGI. The ends were cut back, 5 bases at V and 9 bases at J, with 17 bases in the middle. CDR3 amino acids: CASSKGRTLPSPLHF. DNA for the CDR3: TGTGCCAGCAGTAAGGGTAGGACCCTCCCTTCACCCCTCCACTTT.

Comments on this clone: The sample holds other DNA sequences that translate to the same CDR3. The rearrangement links TRBV11-3 to TRBJ2-2; 11 bases match TRBD1. The CDR3 consists of 14 residues. The V segment lost 5 bases and the J segment 6 bases; nucleotides outside the gene matches: 2. In germline, CDR1 is SGHNT, CDR2 YENEEA. Here the CDR3 reads CASSLGQGAGELFF. The CDR3 region has the DNA TGTGCCAGCAGCCTGGGACAGGGGGCCGGGGAGCTGTTTTTT.

This chain uses TRBV18 with TRBJ2-7; 8 nucleotides align to TRBD2. V shed 3 bases and J 6 bases; nucleotides not matched to a gene: 7. CDR3 size: 14 residues. Germline V gives CDR1 KGHSH, CDR2 LQKENI. The CDR3 reads CASSPGREGREQYF. CDR3 DNA: TGTGCCAGCTCACCGGGACGGGAGGGCCGCGAGCAGTACTTC.

This rearrangement joins TRBV6-1 to TRBJ1-2; a possible D gene is TRBD1 (5 bases). Germline CDR1 reads MNHNS; CDR2 reads SASEGT. This CDR3 is 14 amino acids long. Trimming cost V 2 bases and J 6 bases, with 13 bases left between them. This CDR3 reads CASSERSGQDGYTF. Here the CDR3 DNA reads TGTGCCAGCAGTGAAAGGTCAGGGCAGGATGGCTACACCTTC.

This clone was counted once. This rearrangement joins TRBV15 to TRBJ2-3, with D possibly being TRBD1 (5 bases). V lost 2 bases to trimming and J lost 4 bases, with 10 bases between them. Per germline, CDR1 LNHNV and CDR2 YYDKDF (reference sequence). This CDR3 is built from 14 residues. In DNA, the CDR3 is TGTGCCACCAGCAGACAGGGTTCAGCAGATACGCAGTATTTT. This gives the protein CATSRQGSADTQYF.

The chain carries TRBV2 and TRBJ2-5; 8 bases align to TRBD2. Trimming at V came to 4 bases and at J to 2 bases, leaving 6 bases not matched to a gene. The CDR3 totals 15 residues. CDR1 and CDR2 from the germline V gene are SNHLY and FYNNEI. The CDR3 bases are TGTGCCAGCAGTGTCAACGGGAGGGGACAAGAGACCCAGTACTTC. This sequence encodes CASSVNGRGQETQYF.

The chain employs TRBV5-1 and TRBJ2-5; 8 bases agree with TRBD1. Per germline, CDR1 SGHRS and CDR2 YFSETQ. This CDR3 has 16 residues. V shed 4 bases and J 5 bases; nucleotides not matched to a gene: 13. The CDR3 DNA sequence: TGCGCCAGCAGCCCGGTCGGACAGGGCGTGGCCGAGACCCAGTACTTC. It codes for CASSPVGQGVAETQYF.

The chain uses TRBV5-4 and TRBJ2-4; maybe TRBD1 (6 bases). Trimming removed 3 bases from V and 8 bases from J, with 12 bases in between. This CDR3 has 13 amino acids. Germline CDR1 and CDR2: SGHNT and YYREEE (reference sequence). The CDR3 DNA follows: TGTGCCAGCAGCTCGGATGAGGGGGACATTCAGTACTTC. Its translation: CASSSDEGDIQYF. Drawing the rest from reference TRBV5-4 and TRBJ2-4, the complete variable domain is ETGVTQSPTHLIKTRGQQVTLRCSSQSGHNTVSWYQQALGQGPQFIFQYYREEENGRGNFPPRFSGLQFPNYSSELNVNALELDDSALYLCASSSDEGDIQYFGAGTRLSVL.